These T cell receptor beta chains were read from a single sample in a study of T cells in Graves' hyperthyroidism and ophthalmopathy. TCRdb analysed the multiplex PCR reads with MiXCR anew, one entry per CDR3 protein. The data hold almost 350,000 distinct CDR3 sequences, with 18% observed a single time. The sample taken for sequencing was blood. Source of these receptors: a woman aged 40 to 49 with Graves' ophthalmopathy. The CDR3 runs from the conserved cysteine through the conserved F or W. D genes are given only for firm matches. A clone size is listed for some rows: how often the clone was seen (once, few, many), or a class if it is expanded.

>.|many|TRBV5-1|TRBJ2-2
TGCGCCAGCAGCTTGGGGGCAGGGATGAACACCGGGGAGCTGTTTTTT
CASSLGAGMNTGELFF
>.|.|TRBV12-3/TRBV12-4|TRBJ2-2
TGTGCCAGCGAATGGTCCGGGGAGCTGTTTTTT
CASEWSGELFF
>.|many|TRBV4-2|TRBJ1-1
TGTGCCAGCAGCCAAGTTTCGAGATTGAACACTGAAGCTTTCTTT
CASSQVSRLNTEAFF
>TRBD1|many|TRBV20-1|TRBJ2-5
TGCAGTGCTAGTCCGACAGGGGCGGTGAGATCGACCCAGTACTTC
CSASPTGAVRSTQYF
>TRBD1|many|TRBV28|TRBJ1-1
TGTGCCAGCAGTAATCCTGGGACAGGGCGGAGTGAAGCTTTCTTT
CASSNPGTGRSEAFF
>.|few|TRBV6-1|TRBJ2-6
TGTGCCAGCAGTGGAGGGTCCACTGGGGCCAACGTCCTGACTTTC
CASSGGSTGANVLTF
>TRBD1|many|TRBV27|TRBJ1-6
TGTGCCAGCAGTGGGACAGGGACTCGACATTCACCCCTCCACTTT
CASSGTGTRHSPLHF
>TRBD2|many|TRBV2|TRBJ2-1
TGTGCCATAGAGACTAGCGCTTACAATGAGCAGTTCTTC
CAIETSAYNEQFF
>.|many|TRBV11-2|TRBJ1-1
TGTGCCAGCAGCACAGAAAGAGGGAACACTGAAGCTTTCTTT
CASSTERGNTEAFF
>TRBD1|few|TRBV5-5|TRBJ2-5
TGTGCCAGCAGCTCCCAGGGACAGGGGGCAGGAGAGACCCAGTACTTC
CASSSQGQGAGETQYF
>TRBD2|many|TRBV5-6|TRBJ2-3
TGTGCCAGCAGCAATGGACTAGCGGGAGATACGCAGTATTTT
CASSNGLAGDTQYF
>TRBD2|many|TRBV7-2|TRBJ2-2
TGTGCCAGCAGCTTAGCGGCGGGAGCGACCGGGGAGCTGTTTTTT
CASSLAAGATGELFF
>.|many|TRBV12-3/TRBV12-4|TRBJ1-3
TGTGCCAGCAGCCTAGGCGACAGAAGAGGAAACACCATATATTTT
CASSLGDRRGNTIYF
>.|many|TRBV11-2|TRBJ1-1
TGTGCCAGCAGCTTTGTTCTGAAGAGGGCAGCGAACACTGAAGCTTTCTTT
CASSFVLKRAANTEAFF
>.|once|TRBV4-2|TRBJ1-2
TGTGCCAGCAGCCCAGGGGAAGCGAGTGGCAGTAACTATGGCTACACCTTC
CASSPGEASGSNYGYTF
>.|many|TRBV7-2|TRBJ2-5
TGTGCCAGCAGCTTCCAAGGGGGGGGCGGAGAGACCCAGTACTTC
CASSFQGGGGETQYF
>.|many|TRBV19|TRBJ1-2
TGTGCCAGTAGTGAGGGGATCTATGGCTACACCTTC
CASSEGIYGYTF
>.|many|TRBV29-1|TRBJ2-2
TGCAGCGTGTCGGATTGGGCGAACACCGGGGAGCTGTTTTTT
CSVSDWANTGELFF
>.|many|TRBV7-9|TRBJ2-7
TGTGCCAGCAGCTTAGAGGCGGGCGGGAACTACGAGCAGTACTTC
CASSLEAGGNYEQYF
>TRBD1|.|TRBV10-3|TRBJ1-3
TGTGCCACCCGGACAGGGAGCGACACCATATATTTT
CATRTGSDTIYF